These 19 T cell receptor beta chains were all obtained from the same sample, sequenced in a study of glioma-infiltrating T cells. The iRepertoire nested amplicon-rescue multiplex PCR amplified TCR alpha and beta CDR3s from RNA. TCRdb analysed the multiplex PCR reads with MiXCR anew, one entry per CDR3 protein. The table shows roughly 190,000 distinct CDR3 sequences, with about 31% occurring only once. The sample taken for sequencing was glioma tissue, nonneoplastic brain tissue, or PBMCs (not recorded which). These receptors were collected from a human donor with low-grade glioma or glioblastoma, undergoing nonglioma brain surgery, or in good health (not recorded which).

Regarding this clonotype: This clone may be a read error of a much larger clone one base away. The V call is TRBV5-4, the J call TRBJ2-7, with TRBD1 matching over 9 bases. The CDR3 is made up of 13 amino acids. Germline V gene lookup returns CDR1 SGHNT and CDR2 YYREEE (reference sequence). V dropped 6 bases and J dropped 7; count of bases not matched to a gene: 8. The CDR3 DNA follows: TGTGCCAGCACCCCGGACAGGGGTACTGAGCAGTACTTC. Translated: CASTPDRGTEQYF.

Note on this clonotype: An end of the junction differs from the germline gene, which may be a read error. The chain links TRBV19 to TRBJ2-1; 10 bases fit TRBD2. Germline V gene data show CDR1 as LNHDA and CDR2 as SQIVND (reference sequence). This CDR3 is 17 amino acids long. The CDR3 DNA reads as TGTGCCAGTAGTATGACTAGCGGGTCTAGCTCCTGCAATGAGCAGTTCTTC. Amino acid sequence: CASSMTSGSSSCNEQFF.

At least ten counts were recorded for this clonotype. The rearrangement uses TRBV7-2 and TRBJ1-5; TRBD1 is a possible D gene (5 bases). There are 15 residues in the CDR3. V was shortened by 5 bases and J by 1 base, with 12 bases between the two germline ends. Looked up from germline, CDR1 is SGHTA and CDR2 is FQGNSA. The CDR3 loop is CASSPQGTSNQPQHF. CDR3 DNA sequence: TGTGCCAGCAGCCCCCAGGGCACAAGCAATCAGCCCCAGCATTTT.

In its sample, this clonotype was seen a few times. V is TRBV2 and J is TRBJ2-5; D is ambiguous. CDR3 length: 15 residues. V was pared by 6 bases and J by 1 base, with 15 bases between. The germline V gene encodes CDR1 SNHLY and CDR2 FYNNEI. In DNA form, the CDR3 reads TGTGCCAGCAGGATGGGCCAGGCCCGCCAAGAGACCCAGTACTTC. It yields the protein CASRMGQARQETQYF.

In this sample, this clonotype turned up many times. CDR3 sequence: CASSRFDRTDTQYF. The CDR3 DNA sequence: TGTGCCAGCTCACGCTTTGACCGCACAGATACGCAGTATTTT. This rearrangement joins TRBV18 to TRBJ2-3; D uncertain. Per the germline V gene, CDR1 is KGHSH and CDR2 is LQKENI. V gave up 4 bases and J gave up 1 base, with 9 bases separating them. The CDR3 runs to 14 residues.

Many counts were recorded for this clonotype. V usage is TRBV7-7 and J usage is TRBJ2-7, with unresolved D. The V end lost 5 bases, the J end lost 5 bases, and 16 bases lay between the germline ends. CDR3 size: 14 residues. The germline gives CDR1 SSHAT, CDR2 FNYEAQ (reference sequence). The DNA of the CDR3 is TGTGCCAGCAGCGTTAGCTGGCCCCCCAACGAGCAGTACTTC. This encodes CASSVSWPPNEQYF.

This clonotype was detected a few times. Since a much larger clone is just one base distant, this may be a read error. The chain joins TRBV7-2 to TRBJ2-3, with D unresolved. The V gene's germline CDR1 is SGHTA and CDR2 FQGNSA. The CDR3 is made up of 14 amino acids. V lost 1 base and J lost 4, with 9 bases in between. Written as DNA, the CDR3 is TGTGCCAGCAGCTTAGGGTCAGTGCCAGATACGCAGTATTTT. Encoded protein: CASSLGSVPDTQYF.

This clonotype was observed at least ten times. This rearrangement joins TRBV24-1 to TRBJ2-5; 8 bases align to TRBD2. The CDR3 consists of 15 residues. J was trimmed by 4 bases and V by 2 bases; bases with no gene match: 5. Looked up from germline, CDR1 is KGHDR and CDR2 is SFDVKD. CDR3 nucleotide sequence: TGTGCCACCAGTGATTCGACGGCGGGAGGAGAGACCCAGTACTTC. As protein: CATSDSTAGGETQYF.

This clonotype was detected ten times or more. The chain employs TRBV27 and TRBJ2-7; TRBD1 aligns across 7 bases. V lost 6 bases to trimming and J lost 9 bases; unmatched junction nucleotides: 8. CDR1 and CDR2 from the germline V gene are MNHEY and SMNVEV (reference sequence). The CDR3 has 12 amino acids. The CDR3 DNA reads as TGTGCCAGCAGAGGGACAGAACATTCGCAGTACTTC. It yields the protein CASRGTEHSQYF.

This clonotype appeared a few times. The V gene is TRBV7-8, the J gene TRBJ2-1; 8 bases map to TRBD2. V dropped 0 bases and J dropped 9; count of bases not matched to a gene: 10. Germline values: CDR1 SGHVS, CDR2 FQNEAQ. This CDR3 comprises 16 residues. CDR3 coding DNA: TGTGCCAGCAGCTTAGCGCTGGCTAGCGGGTTTCCTGAGCAGTTCTTC. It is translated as CASSLALASGFPEQFF.

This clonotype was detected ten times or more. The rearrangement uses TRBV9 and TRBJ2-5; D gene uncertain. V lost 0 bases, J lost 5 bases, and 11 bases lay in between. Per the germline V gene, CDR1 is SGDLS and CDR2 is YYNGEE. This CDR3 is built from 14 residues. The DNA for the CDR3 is TGTGCCAGCAGCGTAGGTGTCGCCGAGGAGACCCAGTACTTC. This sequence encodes CASSVGVAEETQYF.

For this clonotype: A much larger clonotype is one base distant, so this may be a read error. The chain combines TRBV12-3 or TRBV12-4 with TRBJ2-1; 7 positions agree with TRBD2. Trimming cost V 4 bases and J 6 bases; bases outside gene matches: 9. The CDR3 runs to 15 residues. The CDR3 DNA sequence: TGTGCCAGCAGTTCCTCCGGCGGGAGTATCAATGAGCAGTTCTTC. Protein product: CASSSSGGSINEQFF.

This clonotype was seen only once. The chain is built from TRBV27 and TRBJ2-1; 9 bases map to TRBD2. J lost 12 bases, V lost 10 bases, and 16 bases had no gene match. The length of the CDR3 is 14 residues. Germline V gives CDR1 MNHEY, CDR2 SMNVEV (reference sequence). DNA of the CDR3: TGTGCCACCTCCTATAGCGGGAGCTACAGTGGGCAGTTCTTC. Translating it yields CATSYSGSYSGQFF.

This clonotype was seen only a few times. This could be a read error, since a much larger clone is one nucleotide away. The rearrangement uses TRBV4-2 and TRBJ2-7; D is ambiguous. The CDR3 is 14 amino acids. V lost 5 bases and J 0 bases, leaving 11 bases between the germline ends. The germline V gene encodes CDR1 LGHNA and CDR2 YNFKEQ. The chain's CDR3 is CASSAGRNSYEQYF. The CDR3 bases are TGTGCCAGCAGCGCCGGACGGAACTCCTACGAGCAGTACTTC.

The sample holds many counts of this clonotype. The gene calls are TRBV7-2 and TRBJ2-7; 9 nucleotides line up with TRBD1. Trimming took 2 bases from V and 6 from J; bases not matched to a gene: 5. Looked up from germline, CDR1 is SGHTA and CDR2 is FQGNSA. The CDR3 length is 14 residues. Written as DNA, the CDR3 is TGTGCCAGCAGCTTAAGGGGACAGGGTAGCGAGCAGTACTTC. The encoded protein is CASSLRGQGSEQYF.

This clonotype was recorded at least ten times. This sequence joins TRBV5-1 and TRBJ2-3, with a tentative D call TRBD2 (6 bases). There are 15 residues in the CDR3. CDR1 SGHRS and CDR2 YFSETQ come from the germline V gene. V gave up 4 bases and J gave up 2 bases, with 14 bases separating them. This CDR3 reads CASSPDYSPTDTQYF. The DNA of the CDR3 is TGCGCCAGCAGCCCGGACTACTCCCCCACAGATACGCAGTATTTT.

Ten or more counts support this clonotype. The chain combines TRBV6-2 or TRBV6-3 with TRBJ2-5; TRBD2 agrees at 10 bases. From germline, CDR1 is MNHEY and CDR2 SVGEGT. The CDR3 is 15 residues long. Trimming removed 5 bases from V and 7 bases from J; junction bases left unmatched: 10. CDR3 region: CASSPAGGGARTQYF. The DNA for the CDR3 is TGTGCCAGCAGTCCAGCGGGAGGGGGGGCACGGACCCAGTACTTC.

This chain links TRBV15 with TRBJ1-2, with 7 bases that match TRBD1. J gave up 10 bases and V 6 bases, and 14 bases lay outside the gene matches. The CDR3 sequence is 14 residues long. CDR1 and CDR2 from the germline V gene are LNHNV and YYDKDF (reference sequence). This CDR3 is CATRGPGQNYNYTF. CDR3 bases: TGTGCCACCAGGGGACCGGGACAGAACTATAACTACACCTTC.

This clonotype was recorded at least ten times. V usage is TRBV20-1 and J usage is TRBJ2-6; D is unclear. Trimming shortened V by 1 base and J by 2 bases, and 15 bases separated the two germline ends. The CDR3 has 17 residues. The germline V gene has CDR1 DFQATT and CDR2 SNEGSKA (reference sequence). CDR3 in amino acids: CSARGPSGSAGANVLTF. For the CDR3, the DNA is TGCAGTGCTAGAGGCCCCTCCGGTTCCGCTGGGGCCAACGTCCTGACTTTC.